One and the same sample provided the 2 T cell receptor beta chains below, sequenced in a study of human thymus T cells. Clones were sequenced by immunoSEQ multiplex PCR, and TCRdb holds only the in-frame ones, with some missing. This sample has about 50,000 clones; 85% to 95% occur once, and the top ten carry approximately 0.17%. Sequenced: blood. All receptors derive from a girl under three years old with a congenital heart defect but otherwise immunologically healthy.

In DNA, the CDR3 is TGTGCCAGCAGTTACTACGGGCCCCCTGACAATCAGCCCCAGCATTTT. As protein: CASSYYGPPDNQPQHF. J is TRBJ1-5 and V is TRBV6-6; D is uncertain. Trimming left V 1 base short and J 3 bases short, with 13 bases between. CDR1 is MNHNY and CDR2 is SVGAGI in the germline V gene (reference sequence). This CDR3 is 16 amino acids long.

The CDR3 loop is CASSSPSDTQYF. DNA of the CDR3: TGCGCCAGCAGCTCCCCCTCAGATACGCAGTATTTT. The chain links TRBV5-1 to TRBJ2-3, with D hard to call. Per germline, CDR1 SGHRS and CDR2 YFSETQ. The CDR3 is 12 amino acids. V was trimmed by 3 bases and J by 4 bases, leaving 6 bases between them.